A single TCR beta chain is shown here with its context. Its antigen is currently unknown. The source of the sample is a study of cytomegalovirus exposure and HLA in healthy donors. General study findings and limits: Per a prior analysis, the majority of TCR beta V segments were productive roughly 90% or roughly 30% of the time. Certain sequence variants were highly shared and formed a cluster, and this cluster was likely a sequencing artifact.

Amplification used 60 Vbeta primers and 13 Jbeta primers. The table came from immunoSEQ multiplex PCR; TCRdb's copy has only in-frame clones and leaves some out. Of 150,000 to 200,000 clones listed, roughly 79% are singletons. Germline V gives CDR1 LNHDA, CDR2 SQIVND (reference sequence). This CDR3 is built from 16 residues. The V gene lost 0 bases and the J gene lost 3 bases, with 12 bases spanning the gap. V is TRBV19 and J is TRBJ1-5; D ambiguous. The material sequenced was PBMCs. This TCR derives from a woman aged 40 to 50 in good health and CMV-seronegative. CDR3 region: CASSIDPGGFNQPQHF. The CDR3 DNA reads as TGTGCCAGTAGTATAGACCCAGGTGGATTCAATCAGCCCCAGCATTTT.